The next 26 T cell receptor beta chains were all read from a single sample in a study of blood T cell repertoires in COVID-19. Assay: immunoSEQ multiplex PCR; the TCRdb copy retains only in-frame clones and omits some. The table shows 100,000 to 150,000 clones, with approximately 87% occurring only once. Sample: peripheral blood. Receptors were obtained from a man aged 65 to 79 with active COVID-19.

The chain uses TRBV20-1 and TRBJ1-2; 7 bases match TRBD1. Germline V lookup: CDR1 DFQATT, CDR2 SNEGSKA (reference sequence). This CDR3 region has 14 residues. V shed 6 bases and J 0 bases; nucleotides not matched to a gene: 7. CDR3 region: CSASRGPANYGYTF. In nucleotides, the CDR3 is TGCAGTGCCAGTAGGGGGCCCGCTAACTATGGCTACACCTTC.

In its sample, this clone was seen a few times. The chain joins TRBV7-9 to TRBJ1-2; D might be TRBD1 (5 bases). Trimming removed 4 bases from V and 4 bases from J, with 10 bases in between. Germline V gene sequence: CDR1 SEHNR, CDR2 FQNEAQ (reference sequence). This CDR3 is built from 13 residues. CDR3 protein: CASSSGGPYGYTF. The CDR3 coding sequence is TGTGCCAGCAGCTCGGGGGGACCCTATGGCTACACCTTC.

The chain carries TRBV28 and TRBJ2-7, with D perhaps matching TRBD2 (6 bases). Germline CDR1 and CDR2: MDHEN and SYDVKM. V was cut by 5 bases and J by 0 bases, with 17 bases left in between. The CDR3 runs to 16 residues. The CDR3 sequence: CASSPLRLGDSYEQYF. The DNA of the CDR3 is TGTGCCAGCAGTCCCCTACGACTAGGGGACTCCTACGAGCAGTACTTC.

This sequence joins TRBV25-1 and TRBJ1-6; unclear D gene. Looked up from germline, CDR1 is MGHDK and CDR2 is SYGVNS. V was clipped by 1 base and J by 0 bases, with 7 bases between them. The CDR3 is 16 amino acids. The CDR3 DNA is TGTGCCAGCAGTGAATCCCCAGGCTCCTATAATTCACCCCTCCACTTT. Its protein product is CASSESPGSYNSPLHF.

The rearrangement joins TRBV4-1 to TRBJ1-6, with D unresolved. Germline CDR1 MGHRA, CDR2 YSYEKL. Trimming removed 1 base from V and 3 bases from J, with 7 bases in between. This CDR3 spans 15 amino acids. Written as DNA, the CDR3 is TGCGCCAGCAGCCAAGCCCCTTTCTATAATTCACCCCTCCACTTT. Amino acid sequence: CASSQAPFYNSPLHF.

This clone showed up just a few times. The genes are TRBV4-2 and TRBJ2-7, with 9 bases that match TRBD2. The CDR3 contains 17 residues. Losses at the gene ends were 0 bases for V and 3 bases for J; bases not matched to a gene: 9. Germline lookup yields CDR1 LGHNA and CDR2 YNFKEQ. The CDR3 loop reads CASSQEPLLSGSYEQYF. The CDR3 DNA is TGTGCCAGCAGCCAAGAACCCCTCCTTAGCGGGAGCTACGAGCAGTACTTC.

The J gene is TRBJ2-3, the V gene TRBV9, with D maybe TRBD2 (6 bases). The CDR3 sequence is 15 residues long. V was cut by 1 base and J by 2 bases, with 11 bases left in between. The germline gives CDR1 SGDLS, CDR2 YYNGEE. Here the CDR3 reads CASSVQRAATDTQYF. In nucleotides, the CDR3 is TGTGCCAGCAGCGTACAGCGGGCGGCCACAGATACGCAGTATTTT.

The chain is built from TRBV5-6 and TRBJ2-2; TRBD1 matches at 8 bases. In germline, CDR1 is SGHDT, CDR2 YYEEEE. The CDR3 consists of 17 residues. The V segment lost 4 bases and the J segment 4 bases; nucleotides outside the gene matches: 12. CDR3 DNA sequence: TGTGCCAGCAGCCCTGACAGGGGACGGAAGGGCACCGGGGAGCTGTTTTTT. It encodes CASSPDRGRKGTGELFF.

The chain recombines TRBV27 with TRBJ1-6, with 7 bases matching TRBD1. This CDR3 has 15 residues. Germline CDR1 reads MNHEY; CDR2 reads SMNVEV (reference sequence). Trimming took 5 bases from V and 7 from J; bases not matched to a gene: 8. The DNA for the CDR3 is TGTGCCAGCAGTGGGGGACAGACGGTGAATTCACCCCTCCACTTT. Translation: CASSGGQTVNSPLHF.

This clone was seen a single time. This chain uses TRBV19 with TRBJ2-1; 12 positions agree with TRBD2. Trimming at V came to 7 bases and at J to 3 bases, leaving 7 bases not matched to a gene. This CDR3 comprises 16 residues. Germline lookup yields CDR1 LNHDA and CDR2 SQIVND (reference sequence). CDR3 coding DNA: TGTGCCAGTACCCCGACTAGCGGGAGCGTCTACAATGAGCAGTTCTTC. Translation: CASTPTSGSVYNEQFF.

This clone was found a few times. The chain is built from TRBV20-1 and TRBJ2-7; a possible D gene is TRBD1 (5 bases). V lost 4 bases, J lost 9 bases, and 10 bases lay in between. The CDR3 consists of 10 residues. CDR1 is DFQATT, CDR2 SNEGSKA, per germline (reference sequence). CDR3 nucleotides: TGCAGTGCTATCGACAGAGTGCAGTACTTC. This sequence encodes CSAIDRVQYF.

The V and J genes are TRBV19 and TRBJ1-5, with no clear D. The germline CDR1 and CDR2 sequences are LNHDA and SQIVND (reference sequence). V lost 2 bases to trimming and J lost 5 bases, with 4 bases between them. The length of the CDR3 is 12 residues. CDR3 nucleotide sequence: TGTGCCAGTAGTATACCCGATCAGCCCCAGCATTTT. This sequence encodes CASSIPDQPQHF. Combining the CDR3 with reference TRBV19 and TRBJ1-5 gives the whole variable domain DGGITQSPKYLFRKEGQNVTLSCEQNLNHDAMYWYRQDPGQGLRLIYYSQIVNDFQKGDIAEGYSVSREKKESFPLTVTSAQKNPTAFYLCASSIPDQPQHFGDGTRLSIL.

This chain links TRBV5-1 with TRBJ1-1, with no clear D. Germline lookup yields CDR1 SGHRS and CDR2 YFSETQ. CDR3 length: 15 residues. With 1 base removed from V and 0 bases from J, the gap between germline ends came to 10 bases. CDR3 residues: CASSLWAGVNTEAFF. CDR3 DNA sequence: TGCGCCAGCAGCTTGTGGGCGGGAGTGAACACTGAAGCTTTCTTT.

The chain has TRBV30 and TRBJ2-7; D gene ambiguous. Germline V gene sequence: CDR1 GTSNPN, CDR2 SVGIG (reference sequence). CDR3 length: 14 residues. V lost 2 bases to trimming and J lost 0 bases, with 11 bases between them. The CDR3 is CAWSRTIPSYEQYF. CDR3 DNA sequence: TGTGCCTGGAGTAGAACAATCCCCTCCTACGAGCAGTACTTC.

This rearrangement joins TRBV7-2 to TRBJ2-3; TRBD2 might be the D (6 bases). With 1 base removed from V and 5 bases from J, the gap between germline ends came to 22 bases. Germline loops: CDR1 SGHTA, CDR2 FQGNSA. There are 18 residues in the CDR3. The CDR3 coding sequence is TGTGCCAGCAGCTTAGTAGGGACTGGTGCGGGGTTGGTAGATACGCAGTATTTT. Protein sequence: CASSLVGTGAGLVDTQYF.

V gene TRBV4-1 combines with J gene TRBJ1-1; unclear D gene. This CDR3 region has 13 residues. Trimming removed 6 bases at V and 2 bases at J, with 10 bases between. Germline CDR1 MGHRA, CDR2 YSYEKL. The CDR3 is CASRRQTNTEAFF. In DNA form, the CDR3 reads TGCGCCAGCAGGAGGCAAACCAACACTGAAGCTTTCTTT.

This clone was detected once. The V call is TRBV30, the J call TRBJ2-7, with TRBD2 matching over 10 bases. The CDR3 runs 16 residues. Trimming removed 1 base from V and 2 bases from J; junction bases left unmatched: 8. CDR1 and CDR2 (germline): GTSNPN, SVGIG (reference sequence). CDR3 protein: CAWSASGTSVTYEQYF. DNA of the CDR3: TGTGCCTGGAGTGCCTCCGGGACTAGCGTCACCTACGAGCAGTACTTC.

This rearrangement joins TRBV5-4 to TRBJ2-7, with 9 bases aligning to TRBD2. The CDR3 has 15 residues. CDR1 and CDR2 (germline): SGHNT, YYREEE (reference sequence). Trimming at V came to 0 bases and at J to 6 bases, leaving 7 bases not matched to a gene. CDR3 sequence: CASSLDGGRASEQYF. CDR3 in DNA: TGTGCCAGCAGCTTGGACGGCGGGAGGGCCAGCGAGCAGTACTTC.

This chain connects TRBV6-2 or TRBV6-3 to TRBJ2-7, with 10 bases fitting TRBD2. The J segment lost 5 bases and the V segment lost 5 bases, leaving 6 bases of the junction unmatched. Germline lookup yields CDR1 MNHEY and CDR2 SVGEGT. The CDR3 extends over 14 amino acids. The CDR3 DNA is TGTGCCAGCAGTGTTAGCGGGAGGACGAACGAGCAGTACTTC. Translated: CASSVSGRTNEQYF.

The chain uses TRBV10-3 and TRBJ2-7, with 10 bases matching TRBD1. Trimming cost V 10 bases and J 1 base; bases outside gene matches: 10. CDR1 is ENHRY and CDR2 is SYGVKD in the germline V gene. CDR3 length: 15 residues. The CDR3 region is CATWDRGLRSYEQYF. DNA for the CDR3: TGTGCCACCTGGGACAGGGGACTTCGGTCCTACGAGCAGTACTTC.

The chain carries TRBV6-6 and TRBJ1-5, with TRBD1 matching 7 bases. CDR1 is MNHNY, CDR2 SVGAGI, per germline (reference sequence). J was trimmed by 4 bases and V by 8 bases; bases with no gene match: 5. The CDR3 length is 13 residues. Here the CDR3 reads CASRGTVNQPQHF. CDR3 coding DNA: TGTGCCAGCCGTGGGACAGTAAATCAGCCCCAGCATTTT.

V usage is TRBV19 and J usage is TRBJ2-5; possibly TRBD2 for D (6 bases). Germline loops: CDR1 LNHDA, CDR2 SQIVND (reference sequence). This CDR3 contains 15 residues. Trimming stripped 5 bases from V and 5 bases from J, with 18 bases between. The CDR3 here is CASSVAGGPRETQYF. The CDR3 DNA reads TGTGCCAGTAGTGTAGCTGGAGGGCCTCGGGAGACCCAGTACTTC.

This clone was found many times. The chain has TRBV29-1 and TRBJ1-2; 12 bases agree with TRBD1. The CDR3 extends over 15 amino acids. V gave up 6 bases and J gave up 2 bases; unmatched junction bases: 7. Germline V CDR1 and CDR2: SQVTM, ANQGSEA. The CDR3 region has the DNA TGCAGCGTCCAGGGACAGGGGGCGCAAAACTATGGCTACACCTTC. Its translation is CSVQGQGAQNYGYTF.

The V gene is TRBV3-1 (or the pseudogene TRBV3-2), the J gene TRBJ2-7; D perhaps matches TRBD2 (6 bases). Trimming took 1 base from V and 7 from J, leaving 14 bases between them. Germline V lookup: CDR1 LGHDT, CDR2 YNNKEL (reference sequence). The CDR3 sequence is 14 residues long. The CDR3 region is CASSQGSGLGEQYF. The CDR3 nucleotides read TGTGCCAGCAGCCAAGGTAGCGGCCTGGGGGAGCAGTACTTC.

The chain links TRBV24-1 to TRBJ2-1; TRBD1 matches 9 bases. V lost 0 bases, J lost 15 bases, and 5 bases stayed unmatched. Germline-derived CDR1 and CDR2 are KGHDR and SFDVKD. The CDR3 has 13 residues. CDR3 sequence reads: CATSDLWGQGVFF. The CDR3, as DNA: TGTGCCACCAGTGATTTGTGGGGACAGGGAGTGTTCTTC.

The gene calls are TRBV19 and TRBJ1-5, with unresolved D. The V gene lost 8 bases and the J gene lost 0 bases, with 14 bases spanning the gap. The CDR3 spans 15 residues. Germline CDR1 and CDR2: LNHDA and SQIVND (reference sequence). The CDR3 sequence: CASQDSPYSNQPQHF. Written as DNA, the CDR3 is TGTGCCAGTCAGGATTCGCCTTATAGCAATCAGCCCCAGCATTTT.